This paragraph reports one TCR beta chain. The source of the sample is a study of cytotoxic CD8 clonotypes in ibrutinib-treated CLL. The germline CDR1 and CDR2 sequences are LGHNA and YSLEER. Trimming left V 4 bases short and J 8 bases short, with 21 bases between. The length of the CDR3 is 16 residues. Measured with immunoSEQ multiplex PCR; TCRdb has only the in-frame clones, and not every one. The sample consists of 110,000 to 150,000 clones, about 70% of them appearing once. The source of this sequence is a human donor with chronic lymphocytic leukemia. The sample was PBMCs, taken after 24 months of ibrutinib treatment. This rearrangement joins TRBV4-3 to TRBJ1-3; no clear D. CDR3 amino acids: CASSRRSGYSLHTIYF. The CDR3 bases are TGCGCCAGCAGCCGACGCTCCGGCTACTCCCTACACACCATATATTTT.